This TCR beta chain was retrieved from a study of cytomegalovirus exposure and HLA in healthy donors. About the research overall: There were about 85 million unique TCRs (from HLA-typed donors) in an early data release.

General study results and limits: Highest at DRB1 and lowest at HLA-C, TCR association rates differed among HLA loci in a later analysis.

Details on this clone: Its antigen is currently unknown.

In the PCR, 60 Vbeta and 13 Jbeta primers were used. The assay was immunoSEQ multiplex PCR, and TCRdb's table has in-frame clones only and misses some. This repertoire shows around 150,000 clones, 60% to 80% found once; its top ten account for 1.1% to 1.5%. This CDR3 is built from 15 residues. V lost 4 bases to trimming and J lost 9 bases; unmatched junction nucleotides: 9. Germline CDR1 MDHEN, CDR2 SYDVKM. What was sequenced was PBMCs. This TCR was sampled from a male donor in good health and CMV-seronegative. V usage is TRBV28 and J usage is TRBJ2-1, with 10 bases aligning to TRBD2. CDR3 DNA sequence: TGTGCCAGCAGTTCCCCTAGCGGGAGAAGTTTTGAGCAGTTCTTC. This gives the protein CASSSPSGRSFEQFF.